These 7 T cell receptor beta chains share one sample of origin, sequenced in a study of T cell repertoires in cytomegalovirus infection. These receptors have no known antigen. TCRdb analysed the reads with MiXCR anew, one entry per CDR3 protein. Seen here are approximately 76,000 distinct CDR3 sequences, more than 20% observed once, and the top ten hold about half. This specimen was CD8+ T cells from cultured PBMCs, taken from culture after CMV antigen stimulation. The receptor set was obtained from a human donor in good health (CMV status not recorded). Some clones in this sample may be carry-over from other donors' samples.

This clonotype has only a few counts. V and J are TRBV3-1 and TRBJ2-1; 10 bases line up with TRBD2. Germline CDR1 reads LGHDT; CDR2 reads YNNKEL (reference sequence). The V segment lost 1 base and the J segment 0 bases; nucleotides outside the gene matches: 6. The CDR3 is 18 amino acids. CDR3 in DNA: TGTGCCAGCAGCCAAGTGTCTGTAGCGGGAGGCTCCTACAATGAGCAGTTCTTC. Translation: CASSQVSVAGGSYNEQFF.

The chain joins TRBV9 to TRBJ1-2; tentative D call: TRBD1 (5 bases). Trimming took 0 bases from V and 0 from J, leaving 12 bases between them. The CDR3 covers 16 residues. Germline assignment: CDR1 SGDLS and CDR2 YYNGEE. The CDR3 region is CASSVGGDGTNYGYTF. CDR3 DNA sequence: TGTGCCAGCAGCGTAGGAGGGGACGGAACTAACTATGGCTACACCTTC.

The sample holds a few counts of this clonotype. The V gene is TRBV5-1, the J gene TRBJ2-3; 8 bases map to TRBD1. V shed 3 bases and J 2 bases; nucleotides not matched to a gene: 2. The germline CDR1 and CDR2 sequences are SGHRS and YFSETQ. The CDR3 totals 14 residues. The CDR3 DNA reads TGCGCCAGCAGCTCGACAGGGGTCACAGATACGCAGTATTTT. Its protein product is CASSSTGVTDTQYF.

This clonotype was recorded many times. The chain uses TRBV7-6 and TRBJ2-2, with D perhaps TRBD1 (5 bases). This CDR3 comprises 17 residues. V was clipped by 8 bases and J by 6 bases, with 25 bases between them. Germline CDR1 and CDR2: SGHVS and FNYEAQ. The CDR3 loop reads CASSDSSGQGSSGELFF. The CDR3 DNA reads as TGTGCCAGCTCAGATTCATCTGGTCAGGGTAGCTCCGGGGAGCTGTTTTTT.

There are many counts of this clonotype. This sequence joins TRBV7-9 and TRBJ2-7; D uncertain. The CDR3 contains 14 residues. V was cut by 5 bases and J by 2 bases, with 13 bases left in between. CDR1 is SEHNR and CDR2 is FQNEAQ in the germline V gene (reference sequence). CDR3 in DNA: TGTGCCAGCAGCCCCCCCAGCAGGACCTACGAGCAGTACTTC. Protein sequence: CASSPPSRTYEQYF.

The chain has TRBV6-1 and TRBJ2-5, with a possible D match to TRBD1 (5 bases). V was clipped by 3 bases and J by 2 bases, with 10 bases between them. Germline assignment: CDR1 MNHNS and CDR2 SASEGT. This CDR3 region has 14 residues. Here the CDR3 DNA reads TGTGCCAGCAGTGAGTTGACAGTTCAAGAGACCCAGTACTTC. This codes for CASSELTVQETQYF.

This clonotype has a count of ten or more. The chain uses TRBV7-9 and TRBJ2-1; 12 nucleotides align to TRBD1. Germline V gene data show CDR1 as SEHNR and CDR2 as FQNEAQ (reference sequence). Trimming took 1 base from V and 5 from J; bases not matched to a gene: 3. The CDR3 covers 16 residues. The CDR3 bases are TGTGCCAGCAGCTTAGGGGACAGGGGGCTTAACAATGAGCAGTTCTTC. Translating gives CASSLGDRGLNNEQFF.